This T cell receptor (beta chain) came from a study of T-cell reconstitution after alpha-beta-depleted transplantation in children. General study results and limits: A year post-transplant, T-cell counts and diversity derived mostly from newly produced T cells.

Unique molecular identifiers were used to barcode this TCRbeta library. TCRdb fed the PCR reads into MiXCR, producing one record per CDR3 protein. This table holds fewer than 350,000 distinct CDR3 sequences, 6% to 10% found once. This clonotype was counted at least ten times. What it binds is unknown. This CDR3 is 16 amino acids long. Trimming at V came to 4 bases and at J to 5 bases, leaving 10 bases not matched to a gene. Germline CDR1 SGHRS, CDR2 YFSETQ. The sequence was collected from a female patient aged 2-10 years who had a stem cell transplant for Fanconi anemia, so the T cells may come from the graft donor. The rearrangement joins TRBV5-1 to TRBJ2-1; 9 nucleotides agree with TRBD2. The starting material was peripheral blood, obtained 360 days after TCRalphabeta/CD19-depleted stem cell transplant. CDR3 nucleotide sequence: TGCGCCAGCAGCGGCTTCCTAGCGGGGCCCCACAATGAGCAGTTCTTC. Translated, it gives CASSGFLAGPHNEQFF.